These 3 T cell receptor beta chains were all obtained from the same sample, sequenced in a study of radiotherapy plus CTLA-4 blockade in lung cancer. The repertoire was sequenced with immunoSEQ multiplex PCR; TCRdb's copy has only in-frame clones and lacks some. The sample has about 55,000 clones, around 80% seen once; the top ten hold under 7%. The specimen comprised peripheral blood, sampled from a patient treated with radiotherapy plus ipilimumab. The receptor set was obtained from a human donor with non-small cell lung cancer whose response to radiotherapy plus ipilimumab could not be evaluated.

The CDR3 coding sequence is TGTGCCAGCGGAGAGACAGGGGTAGGGGAGCTGTTTTTT. Residues: CASGETGVGELFF. V gene TRBV6-1 combines with J gene TRBJ2-2; 8 bases agree with TRBD1. CDR3 length equals 13 residues. With V trimmed by 8 bases and J by 8 bases, 7 bases remained unmatched. Germline loops: CDR1 MNHNS, CDR2 SASEGT.

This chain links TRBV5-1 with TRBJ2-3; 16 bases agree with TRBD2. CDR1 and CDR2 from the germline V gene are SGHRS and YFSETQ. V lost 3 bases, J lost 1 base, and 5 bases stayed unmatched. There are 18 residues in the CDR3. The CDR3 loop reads CASSSGTSGRGGTDTQYF. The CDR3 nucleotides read TGCGCCAGCAGCTCGGGGACTAGCGGGAGGGGGGGCACAGATACGCAGTATTTT. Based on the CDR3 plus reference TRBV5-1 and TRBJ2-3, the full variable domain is KAGVTQTPRYLIKTRGQQVTLSCSPISGHRSVSWYQQTPGQGLQFLFEYFSETQRNKGNFPGRFSGRQFSNSRSEMNVSTLELGDSALYLCASSSGTSGRGGTDTQYFGPGTRLTVL.

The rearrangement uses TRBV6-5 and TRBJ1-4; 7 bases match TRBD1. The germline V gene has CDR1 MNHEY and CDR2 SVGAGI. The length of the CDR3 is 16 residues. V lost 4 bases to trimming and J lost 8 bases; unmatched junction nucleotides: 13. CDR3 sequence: CASSSHRDSSYEKLFF. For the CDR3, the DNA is TGTGCCAGCAGTTCTCACCGGGACAGCAGCTACGAAAAACTGTTTTTT.